The clone carrying this T cell receptor (beta chain) appeared a few times. Its matching antigen is unknown. This sample was included in a study of Graves' ophthalmopathy and Graves' hyperthyroidism. On the study more broadly: The study drew peripheral blood at initial diagnosis, before any treatment. General study results and limits: Blood also harbored most expanded thyroid clonotypes above 0.001 frequency.

The CDR3 loop spans 18 amino acids. Germline CDR1 ENHRY, CDR2 SYGVKD. Between the trimmed V and J ends, which lost 3 bases and 0 bases, there was a span of 18 bases. A diagnosis was made from clinical symptoms together with serum thyroxine, TRAb, thyroid ultrasound and orbital computed tomography. For repertoire sequencing, the TCR beta CDR3 regions were amplified from RNA transcripts. The library came from an HTBI-primed first-round RT-PCR and a second-round multiplex PCR. Via MiXCR, TCRdb re-called the multiplex PCR reads, giving one row per CDR3 protein. The sample has some 410,000 distinct CDR3 sequences; about 21% are singletons.

Material for sequencing was peripheral blood. The V gene is TRBV10-3, the J gene TRBJ1-3, with a weak D call TRBD1 (6 bases). This receptor was identified in a woman younger than 30 with stable Graves' hyperthyroidism. The CDR3 sequence is CAISEERGQPVSGNTIYF. The CDR3 nucleotides are TGTGCCATCAGTGAAGAGCGCGGACAGCCCGTCTCTGGAAACACCATATATTTT.